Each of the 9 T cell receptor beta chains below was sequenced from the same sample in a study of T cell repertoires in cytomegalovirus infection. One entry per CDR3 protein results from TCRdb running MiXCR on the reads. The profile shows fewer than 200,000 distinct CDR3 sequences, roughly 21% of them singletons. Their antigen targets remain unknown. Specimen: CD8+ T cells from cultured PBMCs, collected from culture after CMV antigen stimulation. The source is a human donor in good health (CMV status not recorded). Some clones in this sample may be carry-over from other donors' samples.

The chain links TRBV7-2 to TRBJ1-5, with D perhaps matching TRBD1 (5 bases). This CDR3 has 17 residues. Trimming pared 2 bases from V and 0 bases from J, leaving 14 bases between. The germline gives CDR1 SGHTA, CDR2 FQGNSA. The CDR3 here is CASSLRGSVSSNQPQHF. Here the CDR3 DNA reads TGTGCCAGCAGCTTAAGGGGCAGTGTCTCTAGCAATCAGCCCCAGCATTTT.

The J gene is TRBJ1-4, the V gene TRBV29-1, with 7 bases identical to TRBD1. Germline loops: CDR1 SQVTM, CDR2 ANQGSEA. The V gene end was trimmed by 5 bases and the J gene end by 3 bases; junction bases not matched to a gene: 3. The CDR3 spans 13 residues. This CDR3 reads CSVTRGSNEKLFF. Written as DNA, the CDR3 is TGCAGCGTTACCAGGGGGTCTAATGAAAAACTGTTTTTT.

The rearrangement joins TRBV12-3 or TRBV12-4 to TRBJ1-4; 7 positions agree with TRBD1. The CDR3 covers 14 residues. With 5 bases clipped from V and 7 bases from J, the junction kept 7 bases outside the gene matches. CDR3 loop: CASSQQGRSEKLFF. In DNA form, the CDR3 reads TGTGCCAGCAGTCAACAGGGGCGGAGTGAAAAACTGTTTTTT.

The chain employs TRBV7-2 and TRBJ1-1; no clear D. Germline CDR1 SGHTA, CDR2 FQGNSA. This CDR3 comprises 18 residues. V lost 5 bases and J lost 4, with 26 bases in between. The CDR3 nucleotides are TGTGCCAGCAGCACTCTCCGACGCGGCTTCAGTAATGGCACTGAAGCTTTCTTT. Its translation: CASSTLRRGFSNGTEAFF.

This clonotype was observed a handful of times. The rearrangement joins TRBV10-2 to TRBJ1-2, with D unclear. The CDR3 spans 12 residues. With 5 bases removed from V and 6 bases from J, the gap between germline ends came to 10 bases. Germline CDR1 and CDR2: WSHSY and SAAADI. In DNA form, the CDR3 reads TGCGCCAGCAGTCCTAACGAGGATGGCTACACCTTC. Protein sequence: CASSPNEDGYTF.

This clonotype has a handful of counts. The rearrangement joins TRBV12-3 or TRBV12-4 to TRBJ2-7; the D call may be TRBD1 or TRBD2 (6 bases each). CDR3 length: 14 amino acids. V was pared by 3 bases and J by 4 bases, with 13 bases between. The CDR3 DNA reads TGTGCCAGCAGTTTTCGGGGGCAAGAATACGAGCAGTACTTC. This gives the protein CASSFRGQEYEQYF.

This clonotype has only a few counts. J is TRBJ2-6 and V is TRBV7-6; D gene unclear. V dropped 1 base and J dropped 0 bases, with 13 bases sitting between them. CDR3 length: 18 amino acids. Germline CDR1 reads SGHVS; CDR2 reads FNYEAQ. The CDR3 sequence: CASSLVSILYSGANVLTF. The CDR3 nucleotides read TGTGCCAGCAGCTTAGTTAGTATTTTATACTCTGGGGCCAACGTCCTGACTTTC.

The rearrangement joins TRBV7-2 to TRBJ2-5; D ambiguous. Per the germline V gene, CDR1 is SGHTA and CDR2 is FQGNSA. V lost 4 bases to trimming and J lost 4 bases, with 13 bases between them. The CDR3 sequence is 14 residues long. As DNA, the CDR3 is TGTGCCAGCAGCTCGGACGTCAGGCTAGAGACCCAGTACTTC. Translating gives CASSSDVRLETQYF.

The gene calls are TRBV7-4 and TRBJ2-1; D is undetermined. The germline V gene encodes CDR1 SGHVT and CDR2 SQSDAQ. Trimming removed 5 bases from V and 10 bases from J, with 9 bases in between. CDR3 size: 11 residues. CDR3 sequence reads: CASSLTREQFF. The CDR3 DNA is TGTGCCAGCAGCCTCACAAGAGAGCAGTTCTTC.